This T cell receptor (beta chain) originates from a study of patients and donors after allogeneic stem cell transplantation. Germline values: CDR1 LGHNA, CDR2 YSLEER. This CDR3 comprises 14 residues. V was shortened by 4 bases and J by 5 bases, with 14 bases between the two germline ends. MiXCR was run by TCRdb on the RT-PCR reads, yielding one entry per CDR3 protein. This table has approximately 430,000 distinct CDR3 sequences, about a sixth appearing once. This rearrangement joins TRBV4-3 to TRBJ1-2; a possible D gene is TRBD1 (5 bases). The sample consisted of blood, either unsorted or a sorted T cell fraction (not recorded which). This receptor was obtained from a human donor who was either an allogeneic HSCT recipient or a stem cell or donor lymphocyte infusion donor (not recorded which). It is not recorded whose cells these are; they may come from a transplant donor. CDR3 protein: CASSPTGTPYGYTF. The CDR3 DNA is TGCGCCAGCAGCCCAACCGGGACTCCATATGGCTACACCTTC.